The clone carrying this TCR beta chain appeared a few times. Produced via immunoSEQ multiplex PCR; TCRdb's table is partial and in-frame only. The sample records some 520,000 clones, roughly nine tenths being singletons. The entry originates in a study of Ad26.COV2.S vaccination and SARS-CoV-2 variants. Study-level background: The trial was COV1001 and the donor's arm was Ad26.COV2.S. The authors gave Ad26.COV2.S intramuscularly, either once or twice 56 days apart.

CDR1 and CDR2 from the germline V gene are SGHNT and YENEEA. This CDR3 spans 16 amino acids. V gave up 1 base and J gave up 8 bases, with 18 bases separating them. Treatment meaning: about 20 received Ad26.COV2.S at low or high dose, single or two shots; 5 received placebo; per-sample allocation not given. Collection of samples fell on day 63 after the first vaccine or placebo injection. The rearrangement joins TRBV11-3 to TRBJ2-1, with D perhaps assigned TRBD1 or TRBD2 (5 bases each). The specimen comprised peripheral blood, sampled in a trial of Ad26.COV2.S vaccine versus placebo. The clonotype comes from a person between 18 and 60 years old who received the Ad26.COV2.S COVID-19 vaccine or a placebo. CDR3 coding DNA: TGTGCCAGCAGCTTAGGCCCATCGATGGGGGTATATGAGCAGTTCTTC. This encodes CASSLGPSMGVYEQFF.